This T cell receptor beta chain was identified during a study of blood T cell repertoires in COVID-19. The CDR3 has 14 amino acids. CDR1 is SGDLS and CDR2 is YYNGEE in the germline V gene. Trimming left V 3 bases short and J 7 bases short, with 13 bases between. Sequenced by immunoSEQ multiplex PCR; TCRdb stores in-frame clones only, minus some. Among around 190,000 clones, roughly 77% were seen once, and the ten largest hold about 9.3%. This chain joins TRBV9 and TRBJ2-2, with a weak D call TRBD1 (5 bases). The source of this sequence is a man between 35 and 55 years old who had recovered from COVID-19. The source material was PBMCs or T cells enriched from blood (not recorded which). In nucleotides, the CDR3 is TGTGCCAGCAGCGACCCCAGGGTTGTCGGGGAGCTGTTTTTT. It encodes CASSDPRVVGELFF. Combining the CDR3 with reference TRBV9 and TRBJ2-2 gives the whole variable domain DSGVTQTPKHLITATGQRVTLRCSPRSGDLSVYWYQQSLDQGLQFLIQYYNGEERAKGNILERFSAQQFPDLHSELNLSSLELGDSALYFCASSDPRVVGELFFGEGSRLTVL.